This T cell receptor (beta chain) comes out of a study of T cells in Graves' hyperthyroidism and ophthalmopathy. For the study at large: Before any treatment, at initial diagnosis, peripheral blood was collected.

There are 14 residues in the CDR3. Germline loops: CDR1 KGHDR, CDR2 SFDVKD. The germline V and J ends were trimmed by 4 bases and 9 bases, with 15 bases remaining between them. TCR beta CDR3 region amplification was performed from RNA transcripts. When the TCR CDR3 underwent first-round RT-PCR, the HTBI primer set was used. TCRdb analysed the multiplex PCR reads with MiXCR anew, one entry per CDR3 protein. The sample includes under 350,000 distinct CDR3 sequences, less than 30% of them seen just once. Diagnosis of hyperthyroidism was new in patients aged 18 to 65, and its duration was under 2 months. Diagnoses were established using clinical symptoms, serum thyroxine and TRAb, thyroid ultrasound and orbital computed tomography. This blood was taken when hyperthyroidism was first diagnosed, before any ophthalmopathy symptoms existed. This clonotype has a count of ten or more.

The source is a man aged 35-49 years with Graves' hyperthyroidism that later progressed to Graves' ophthalmopathy. The sequenced material came from blood. The chain combines TRBV24-1 with TRBJ2-1, with TRBD2 as a possible D gene (5 bases). The CDR3 is CATSEEGVRPEQFF. The CDR3 bases are TGTGCCACCAGTGAAGAGGGTGTACGGCCTGAGCAGTTCTTC.